The 2 T cell receptor beta chains listed next were all sequenced from one sample in a study of a mutant IDH1 vaccine in newly diagnosed glioma. Time point reported: week 11, during vaccination. The vaccine gave 300 ug of a 20-mer mutant IDH1 peptide subcutaneously per dose. TCRdb keeps only in-frame clones here, not all; method: immunoSEQ multiplex PCR. The sample holds about 30,000 clones, roughly three quarters seen once. No antigen has been identified for these receptors. This specimen consisted of PBMCs, obtained from a glioma patient whose treatment included an IDH1 peptide vaccine. The receptors were sampled from a man between 25 and 39 years old with glioma.

The rearrangement joins TRBV10-1 to TRBJ2-7, with D possibly being TRBD2 (5 bases). The CDR3 has 13 residues. The V and J ends lost 2 bases and 5 bases respectively, with 10 bases between them. The germline CDR1 and CDR2 sequences are WNHNN and SYGVQD (reference sequence). The CDR3 sequence: CASSETGKNEQYF. CDR3 nucleotide sequence: TGCGCCAGCAGTGAGACGGGGAAGAACGAGCAGTACTTC.

This chain links TRBV19 with TRBJ2-1, with a weak D call TRBD1 (6 bases). The V gene lost 4 bases and the J gene lost 2 bases, with 24 bases spanning the gap. CDR1 and CDR2 (germline): LNHDA, SQIVND (reference sequence). The CDR3 runs to 19 residues. CDR3 DNA sequence: TGTGCCAGTAGTAGTCCCCCCCTGTTAAACAGGGTTACCTACAATGAGCAGTTCTTC. Amino acid sequence: CASSSPPLLNRVTYNEQFF.